Listed below are T cell receptor beta chains from one sample, sequenced in a study of vaccination effects on CD4 cells after COVID-19. Sequenced by immunoSEQ multiplex PCR; TCRdb stores in-frame clones only, minus some. The table has around 70,000 clones, approximately 80% seen once. No antigen is known for these receptors. Source: CD4+ T cells from PBMCs cultured without peptide, taken before COVID-19 vaccination. The receptors were gathered from a human donor who received a COVID-19 vaccine. CDR3s include the opening cysteine and the closing phenylalanine or tryptophan. Fields, in order: D gene, clone size, V gene, J gene, CDR3 DNA, CDR3 protein. A D gene is named only where the DNA matches it firmly. Clone size is given for some rows only: seen once, a few or many times, or a class if the clone is expanded.

D gene: NA
clone size: NA
V gene: TRBV9
J gene: TRBJ2-5
CDR3 DNA: TGTGCCAGCAGCGTGCTAACCGGGTCCCAGGGAGAGACCCAGTACTTC
CDR3 protein: CASSVLTGSQGETQYF

D gene: NA
clone size: NA
V gene: TRBV18
J gene: TRBJ2-1
CDR3 DNA: TGTGCCAGCTCACCATTTAGCGGCGGGTCTAACAATGAGCAGTTCTTC
CDR3 protein: CASSPFSGGSNNEQFF

D gene: NA
clone size: few
V gene: TRBV5-8
J gene: TRBJ1-1
CDR3 DNA: TGTGCCAGCAGCCGTGGACGCGGGCGAGACACTGAAGCTTTCTTT
CDR3 protein: CASSRGRGRDTEAFF

D gene: NA
clone size: once
V gene: TRBV5-1
J gene: TRBJ2-5
CDR3 DNA: TGCGCCAGCAGCCCCGAGGTGCGGGAGACCCAGTACTTC
CDR3 protein: CASSPEVRETQYF

D gene: NA
clone size: NA
V gene: TRBV7-2
J gene: TRBJ1-2
CDR3 DNA: TGTGCCAGCAGCCCCTTTCAGGTCTATGGCTACACCTTC
CDR3 protein: CASSPFQVYGYTF

D gene: TRBD1
clone size: NA
V gene: TRBV5-1
J gene: TRBJ1-5
CDR3 DNA: TGCGCCAGCAGCCCATCGACAGGGTCCAATCAGCCCCAGCATTTT
CDR3 protein: CASSPSTGSNQPQHF

D gene: TRBD2
clone size: NA
V gene: TRBV5-1
J gene: TRBJ2-5
CDR3 DNA: TGCGCCAGCAGCCAACTAACCGGGGGGGAGACCCAGTACTTC
CDR3 protein: CASSQLTGGETQYF

D gene: TRBD1
clone size: NA
V gene: TRBV12-5
J gene: TRBJ1-5
CDR3 DNA: TGTGCTAGTGGTTCCAACCCGACAGGGGGAGGAGGGCAGCCCCAGCATTTT
CDR3 protein: CASGSNPTGGGGQPQHF

D gene: NA
clone size: NA
V gene: TRBV7-2
J gene: TRBJ1-2
CDR3 DNA: TGTGCCAGCAGCTCCACGCGTGGGGGGGAGTTTGGCTACACCTTC
CDR3 protein: CASSSTRGGEFGYTF

D gene: NA
clone size: NA
V gene: TRBV24-1
J gene: TRBJ2-1
CDR3 DNA: TGTGCCACCAGTGACCCGGGGGTTTCCTACAATGAGCAGTTCTTC
CDR3 protein: CATSDPGVSYNEQFF

D gene: NA
clone size: NA
V gene: TRBV7-3
J gene: TRBJ1-2
CDR3 DNA: TGTGCCAGCAGCTTATCCGTTGATTCCGTCTATGGCTACACCTTC
CDR3 protein: CASSLSVDSVYGYTF

D gene: NA
clone size: NA
V gene: TRBV3-1/TRBV3-2
J gene: TRBJ2-5
CDR3 DNA: TGTGCCAGCAGCCAAGGGGACTTCTTGCTGGGGGCGGGGGAGACCCAGTACTTC
CDR3 protein: CASSQGDFLLGAGETQYF

D gene: NA
clone size: once
V gene: TRBV6-6
J gene: TRBJ2-5
CDR3 DNA: TGTGCCAGCACCCCATTGGGAGTAAAAGAGACCCAGTACTTC
CDR3 protein: CASTPLGVKETQYF

D gene: TRBD1
clone size: NA
V gene: TRBV5-5
J gene: TRBJ1-5
CDR3 DNA: TGTGCCAGCAGCTCGGGGTACTCTCAGGGGGTCAGCAATCAGCCCCAGCATTTT
CDR3 protein: CASSSGYSQGVSNQPQHF

D gene: NA
clone size: NA
V gene: TRBV5-3
J gene: TRBJ1-5
CDR3 DNA: TGTGCCAGAAGCTTGAGACCGACAACTGGACAGTTCAATCAGCCCCAGCATTTT
CDR3 protein: CARSLRPTTGQFNQPQHF

D gene: NA
clone size: NA
V gene: TRBV2
J gene: TRBJ2-5
CDR3 DNA: TGTGCCAGCAGTGAAGGAGGACTCGTCCCAGGGGCCCAGTACTTC
CDR3 protein: CASSEGGLVPGAQYF

D gene: TRBD1
clone size: NA
V gene: TRBV18
J gene: TRBJ1-3
CDR3 DNA: TGTGCCAGCTCACCTCAGGGGGCGCAAGGAAACACCATATATTTT
CDR3 protein: CASSPQGAQGNTIYF

D gene: TRBD2
clone size: NA
V gene: TRBV5-4
J gene: TRBJ2-3
CDR3 DNA: TGTGCCAGCAGCCACGGCGGGCTAGCGGGCTCAGATACGCAGTATTTT
CDR3 protein: CASSHGGLAGSDTQYF

D gene: TRBD2
clone size: NA
V gene: TRBV4-3
J gene: TRBJ2-3
CDR3 DNA: TGCGCCAGCAGCCAAGGAACTCGGACTAGCGGAGATACGCAGTATTTT
CDR3 protein: CASSQGTRTSGDTQYF

D gene: TRBD1
clone size: NA
V gene: TRBV29-1
J gene: TRBJ1-1
CDR3 DNA: TGCAGCGTAATCCAGGGGGCTCATGACACTGAAGCTTTCTTT
CDR3 protein: CSVIQGAHDTEAFF

D gene: TRBD1
clone size: NA
V gene: TRBV19
J gene: TRBJ1-2
CDR3 DNA: TGTGCCAGTAGCCTCGGACAGGGGGCGCCTAACTATGGCTACACCTTC
CDR3 protein: CASSLGQGAPNYGYTF

D gene: TRBD2
clone size: NA
V gene: TRBV5-1
J gene: TRBJ2-2
CDR3 DNA: TGCGCCAGCAGCCCGTCCCTCCTAGCGGGGGCTGGGTCCGGGGAGCTGTTTTTT
CDR3 protein: CASSPSLLAGAGSGELFF

D gene: NA
clone size: NA
V gene: TRBV12-3/TRBV12-4
J gene: TRBJ2-5
CDR3 DNA: TGTGCCAGCAGTTTGGGTAACCAAGAGACCCAGTACTTC
CDR3 protein: CASSLGNQETQYF

D gene: TRBD1
clone size: NA
V gene: TRBV7-2
J gene: TRBJ1-6
CDR3 DNA: TGTGCCAGCAGCTACCTCCGGGACAGGGATAGGAATTCACCCCTCCACTTT
CDR3 protein: CASSYLRDRDRNSPLHF